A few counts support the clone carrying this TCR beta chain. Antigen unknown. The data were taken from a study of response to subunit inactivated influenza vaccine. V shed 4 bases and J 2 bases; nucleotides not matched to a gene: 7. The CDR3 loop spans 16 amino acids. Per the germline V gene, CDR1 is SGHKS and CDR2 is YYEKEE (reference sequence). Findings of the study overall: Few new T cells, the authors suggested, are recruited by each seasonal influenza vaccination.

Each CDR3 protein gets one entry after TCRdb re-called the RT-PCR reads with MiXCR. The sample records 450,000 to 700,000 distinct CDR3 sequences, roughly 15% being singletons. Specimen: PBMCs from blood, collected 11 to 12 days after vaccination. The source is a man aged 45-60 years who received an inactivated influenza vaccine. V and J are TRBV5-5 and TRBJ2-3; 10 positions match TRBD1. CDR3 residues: CASSPWTGGFTDTQYF. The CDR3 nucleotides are TGTGCCAGCAGCCCCTGGACAGGGGGTTTCACAGATACGCAGTATTTT.